This entry features one T cell receptor beta chain sequence. This specimen belongs to a study of shared T cell receptors in the human thymus. The protocol was immunoSEQ multiplex PCR, while the TCRdb copy is restricted to in-frame clones and leaves out a portion. The sample lists 700,000 or so clones; approximately 85% were seen once. These data are also associated with another study on human thymus T cells. That source reports: Corrective cardiac surgery supplied the resected thymus tissue.

This clonotype was obtained from a girl less than two years old with a congenital heart defect. The sequenced sample was thymocytes.

DNA for the CDR3: TGCGCCAGCAGCTGGGACAGGGAGGGGAATAATGAAAAACTGTTTTTT. Amino acid sequence: CASSWDREGNNEKLFF. The genes are TRBV5-1 and TRBJ1-4, with 9 bases lining up with TRBD1. CDR3 length: 16 amino acids. V shed 3 bases and J 4 bases; nucleotides not matched to a gene: 7. Germline V gene sequence: CDR1 SGHRS, CDR2 YFSETQ.